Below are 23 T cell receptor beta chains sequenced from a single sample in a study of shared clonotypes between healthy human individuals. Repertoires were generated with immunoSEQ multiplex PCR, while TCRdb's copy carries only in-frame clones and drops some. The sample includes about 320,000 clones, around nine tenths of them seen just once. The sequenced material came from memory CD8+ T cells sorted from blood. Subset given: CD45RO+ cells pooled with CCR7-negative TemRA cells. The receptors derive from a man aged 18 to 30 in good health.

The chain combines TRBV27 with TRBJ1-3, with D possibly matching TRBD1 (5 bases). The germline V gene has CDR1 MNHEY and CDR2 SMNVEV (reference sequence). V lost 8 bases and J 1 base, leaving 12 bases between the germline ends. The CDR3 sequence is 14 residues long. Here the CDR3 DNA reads TGTGCCAGCCGAGACCAGGGTTCTGGAAACACCATATATTTT. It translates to CASRDQGSGNTIYF.

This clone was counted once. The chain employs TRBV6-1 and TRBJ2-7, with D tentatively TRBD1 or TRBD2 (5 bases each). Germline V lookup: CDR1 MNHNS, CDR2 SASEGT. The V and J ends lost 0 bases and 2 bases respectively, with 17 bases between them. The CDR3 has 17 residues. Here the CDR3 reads CASSEARGRAYPYEQYF. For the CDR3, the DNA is TGTGCCAGCAGTGAAGCTCGGGGCAGGGCCTACCCCTACGAGCAGTACTTC.

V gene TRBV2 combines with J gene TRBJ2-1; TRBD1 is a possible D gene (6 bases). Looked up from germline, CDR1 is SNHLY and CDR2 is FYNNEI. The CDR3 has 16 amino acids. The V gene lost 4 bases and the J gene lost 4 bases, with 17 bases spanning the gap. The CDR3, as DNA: TGTGCCAGCAGTGCTGGTAGAGGGACACGATACAATGAGCAGTTCTTC. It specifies CASSAGRGTRYNEQFF. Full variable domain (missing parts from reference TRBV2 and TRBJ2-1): EPEVTQTPSHQVTQMGQEVILRCVPISNHLYFYWYRQILGQKVEFLVSFYNNEISEKSEIFDDQFSVERPDGSNFTLKIRSTKLEDSAMYFCASSAGRGTRYNEQFFGPGTRLTVL.

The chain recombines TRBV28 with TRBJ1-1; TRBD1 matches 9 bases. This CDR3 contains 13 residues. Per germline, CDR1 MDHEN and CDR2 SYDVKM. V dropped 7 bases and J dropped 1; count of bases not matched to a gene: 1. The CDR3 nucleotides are TGTGCCAGCAAGGACAGGGGGAACACTGAAGCTTTCTTT. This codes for CASKDRGNTEAFF.

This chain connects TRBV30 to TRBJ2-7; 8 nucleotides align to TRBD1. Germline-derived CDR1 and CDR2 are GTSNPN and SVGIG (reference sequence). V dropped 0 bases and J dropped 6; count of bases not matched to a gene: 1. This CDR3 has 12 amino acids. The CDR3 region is CAWSVQGAEQYF. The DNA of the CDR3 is TGTGCCTGGAGTGTCCAGGGGGCCGAGCAGTACTTC.

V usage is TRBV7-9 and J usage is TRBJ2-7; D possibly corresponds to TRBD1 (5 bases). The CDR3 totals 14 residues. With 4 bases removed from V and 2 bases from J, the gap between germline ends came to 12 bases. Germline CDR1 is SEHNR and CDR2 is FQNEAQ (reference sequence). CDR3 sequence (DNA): TGTGCCAGCAGCTCCAGGGTGAACCCCTACGAGCAGTACTTC. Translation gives CASSSRVNPYEQYF.

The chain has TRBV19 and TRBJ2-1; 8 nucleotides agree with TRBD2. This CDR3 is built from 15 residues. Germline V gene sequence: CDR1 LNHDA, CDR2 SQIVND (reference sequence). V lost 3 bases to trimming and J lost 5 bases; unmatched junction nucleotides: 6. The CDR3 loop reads CASSMVGRADNEQFF. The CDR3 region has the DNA TGTGCCAGTAGTATGGTCGGGAGGGCCGACAATGAGCAGTTCTTC.

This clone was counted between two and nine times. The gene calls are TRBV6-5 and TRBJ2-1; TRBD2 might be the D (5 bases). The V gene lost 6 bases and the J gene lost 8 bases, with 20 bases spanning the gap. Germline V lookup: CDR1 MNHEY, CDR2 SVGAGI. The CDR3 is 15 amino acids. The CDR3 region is CASSPETTGIDEQFF. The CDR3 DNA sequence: TGTGCCAGCAGCCCTGAGACAACGGGGATCGATGAGCAGTTCTTC.

The CDR3 spells CASSELTGGLDTQYF. CDR3 DNA sequence: TGTGCCAGCAGTGAATTGACAGGGGGCTTAGATACGCAGTATTTT. This chain uses TRBV25-1 with TRBJ2-3; 10 bases map to TRBD1. The CDR3 is 15 residues long. Germline V gives CDR1 MGHDK, CDR2 SYGVNS. The trim removed 1 base at V and 5 bases at J, leaving 3 bases unmatched.

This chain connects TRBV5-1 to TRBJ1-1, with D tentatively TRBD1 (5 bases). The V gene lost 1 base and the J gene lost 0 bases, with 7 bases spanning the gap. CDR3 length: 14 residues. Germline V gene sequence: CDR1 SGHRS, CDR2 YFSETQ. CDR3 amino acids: CASSLMDMNTEAFF. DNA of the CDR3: TGCGCCAGCAGCTTGATGGACATGAACACTGAAGCTTTCTTT. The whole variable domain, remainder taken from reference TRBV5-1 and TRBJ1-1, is KAGVTQTPRYLIKTRGQQVTLSCSPISGHRSVSWYQQTPGQGLQFLFEYFSETQRNKGNFPGRFSGRQFSNSRSEMNVSTLELGDSALYLCASSLMDMNTEAFFGQGTRLTVV.

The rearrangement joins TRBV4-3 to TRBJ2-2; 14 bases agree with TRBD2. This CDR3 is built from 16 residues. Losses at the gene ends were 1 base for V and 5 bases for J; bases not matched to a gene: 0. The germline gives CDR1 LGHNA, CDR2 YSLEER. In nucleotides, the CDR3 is TGCGCCAGCAGCCAAGGACTAGCGGGAGGGACCGGGGAGCTGTTTTTT. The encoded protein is CASSQGLAGGTGELFF.

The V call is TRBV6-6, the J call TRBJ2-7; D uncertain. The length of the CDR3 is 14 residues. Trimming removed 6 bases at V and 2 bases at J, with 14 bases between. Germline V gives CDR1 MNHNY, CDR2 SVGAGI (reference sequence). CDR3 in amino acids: CASRTAFNPYEQYF. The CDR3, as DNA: TGTGCCAGCAGAACAGCCTTTAACCCCTACGAGCAGTACTTC.

This chain's CDR3 is CASLFPATDTQYF. The DNA of the CDR3 is TGTGCCAGCCTATTCCCCGCGACAGATACGCAGTATTTT. The chain joins TRBV27 to TRBJ2-3; D ambiguous. V was cut by 8 bases and J by 3 bases, with 12 bases left in between. This CDR3 comprises 13 residues. CDR1 is MNHEY and CDR2 is SMNVEV in the germline V gene (reference sequence).

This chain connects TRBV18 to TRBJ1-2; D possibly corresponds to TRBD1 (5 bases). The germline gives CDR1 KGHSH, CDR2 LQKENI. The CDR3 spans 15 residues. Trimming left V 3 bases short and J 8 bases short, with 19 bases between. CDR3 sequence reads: CASSPTHSGPKGYTF. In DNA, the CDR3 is TGTGCCAGCTCACCTACCCACTCGGGGCCGAAGGGCTACACCTTC.

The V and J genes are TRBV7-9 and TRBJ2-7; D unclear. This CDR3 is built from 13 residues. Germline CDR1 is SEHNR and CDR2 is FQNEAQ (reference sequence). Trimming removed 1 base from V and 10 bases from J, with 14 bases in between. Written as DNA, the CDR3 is TGTGCCAGCAGCTTAGACGCCCTCGATTGCCAGTACTTC. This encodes CASSLDALDCQYF.

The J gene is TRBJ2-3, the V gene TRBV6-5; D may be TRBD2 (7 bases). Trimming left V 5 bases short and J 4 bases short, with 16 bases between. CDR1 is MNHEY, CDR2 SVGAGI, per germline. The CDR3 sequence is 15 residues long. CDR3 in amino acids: CASSPWWEGADTQYF. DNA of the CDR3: TGTGCCAGCAGTCCTTGGTGGGAGGGGGCAGATACGCAGTATTTT.

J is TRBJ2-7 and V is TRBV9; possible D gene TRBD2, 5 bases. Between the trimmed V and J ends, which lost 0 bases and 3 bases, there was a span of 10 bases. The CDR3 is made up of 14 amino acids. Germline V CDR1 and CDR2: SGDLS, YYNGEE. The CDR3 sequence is CASSVGFGDYEQYF. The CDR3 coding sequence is TGTGCCAGCAGCGTAGGCTTCGGGGACTACGAGCAGTACTTC. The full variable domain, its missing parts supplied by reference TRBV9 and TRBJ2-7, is DSGVTQTPKHLITATGQRVTLRCSPRSGDLSVYWYQQSLDQGLQFLIQYYNGEERAKGNILERFSAQQFPDLHSELNLSSLELGDSALYFCASSVGFGDYEQYFGPGTRLTVT.

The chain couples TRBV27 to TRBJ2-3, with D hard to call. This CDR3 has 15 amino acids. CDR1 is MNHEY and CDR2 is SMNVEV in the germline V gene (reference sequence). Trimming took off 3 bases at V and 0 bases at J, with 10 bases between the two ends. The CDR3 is CASSFVAASTDTQYF. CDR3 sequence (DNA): TGTGCCAGCAGTTTCGTGGCAGCTAGCACAGATACGCAGTATTTT.

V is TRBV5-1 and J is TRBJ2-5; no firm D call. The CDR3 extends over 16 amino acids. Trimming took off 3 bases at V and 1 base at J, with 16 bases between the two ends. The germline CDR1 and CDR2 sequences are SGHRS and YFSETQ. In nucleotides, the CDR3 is TGCGCCAGCAGCTCCTCGGGCAGGCGCGCCCAAGAGACCCAGTACTTC. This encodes CASSSSGRRAQETQYF.

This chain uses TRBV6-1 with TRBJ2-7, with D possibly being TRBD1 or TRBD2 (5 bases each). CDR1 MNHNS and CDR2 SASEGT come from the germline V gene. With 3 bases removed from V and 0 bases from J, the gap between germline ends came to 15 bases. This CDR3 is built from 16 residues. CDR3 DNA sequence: TGTGCCAGCAGTGACGGGACGTCAATAAGCTCCTACGAGCAGTACTTC. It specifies CASSDGTSISSYEQYF.

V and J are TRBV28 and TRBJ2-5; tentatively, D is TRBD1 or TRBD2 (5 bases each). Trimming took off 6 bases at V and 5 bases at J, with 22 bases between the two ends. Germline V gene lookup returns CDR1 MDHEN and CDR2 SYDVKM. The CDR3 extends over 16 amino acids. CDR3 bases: TGTGCCAGCAGCCGGGGCCCTCACGATTGGACGGAGACCCAGTACTTC. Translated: CASSRGPHDWTETQYF. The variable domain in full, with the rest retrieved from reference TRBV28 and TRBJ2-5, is DVKVTQSSRYLVKRTGEKVFLECVQDMDHENMFWYRQDPGLGLRLIYFSYDVKMKEKGDIPEGYSVSREKKERFSLILESASTNQTSMYLCASSRGPHDWTETQYFGPGTRLLVL.

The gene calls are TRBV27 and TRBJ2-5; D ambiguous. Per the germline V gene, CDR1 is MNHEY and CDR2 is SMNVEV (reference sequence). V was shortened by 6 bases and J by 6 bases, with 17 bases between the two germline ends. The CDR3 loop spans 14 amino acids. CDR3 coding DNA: TGTGCCAGCAGCCCTCTGGCGCGCGAAAAGACCCAGTACTTC. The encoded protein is CASSPLAREKTQYF.

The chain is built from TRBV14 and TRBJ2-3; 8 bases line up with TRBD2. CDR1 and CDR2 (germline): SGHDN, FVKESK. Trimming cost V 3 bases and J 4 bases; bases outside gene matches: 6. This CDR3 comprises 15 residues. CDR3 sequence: CASSQEAGVADTQYF. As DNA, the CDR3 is TGTGCCAGCAGCCAGGAAGCGGGAGTGGCAGATACGCAGTATTTT. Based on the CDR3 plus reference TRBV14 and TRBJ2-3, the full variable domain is EAGVTQFPSHSVIEKGQTVTLRCDPISGHDNLYWYRRVMGKEIKFLLHFVKESKQDESGMPNNRFLAERTGGTYSTLKVQPAELEDSGVYFCASSQEAGVADTQYFGPGTRLTVL.